The 17 T cell receptor beta chains reported below all come from one sample, sequenced in a study of blood T cells in healthy people across ages (dated by TCRdb to 2014 to 2015). Library construction relied on 5' RACE. The listed sequencing device is Illumina HiSeq 2500. A second about 7 to 12 cycle PCR used a sample-barcoded 5' primer and a J-beta primer mix. Through fastp at Q25 and MiXCR, TCRdb rebuilt clones from the public reads, retaining in-frame beta chains. Each entry is one CDR3 protein sequence, shown with its most common DNA and genes. The sample table holds around 820,000 distinct CDR3 sequences, of which 20% to 25% were seen once. In total, the top ten clones hold under 4% of the sample. The sample also formed part of further work on T cells of mothers and their children.

The material sequenced was blood. The receptors here all came from a boy aged 10-17 years in good health.

The table lists this clonotype with a few counts. The chain carries TRBV6-6 and TRBJ2-3, with D hard to call. CDR1 and CDR2 from the germline V gene are MNHNY and SVGAGI (reference sequence). V was clipped by 7 bases and J by 0 bases, with 8 bases between them. The CDR3 length is 13 residues. The CDR3 region is CASTHDSTDTQYF. The CDR3 DNA follows: TGTGCCAGCACCCACGACAGCACAGATACGCAGTATTTT.

This clonotype has a handful of counts. J is TRBJ2-5 and V is TRBV6-1; D unclear. The tail of the sequence fits TRBJ2-7 better, so the J call may be wrong. The CDR3 loop spans 14 amino acids. Germline V gives CDR1 MNHNS, CDR2 SASEGT. The CDR3 here is CASIEPRHHYEQYF. Here the CDR3 DNA reads TGTGCCAGCATAGAACCCCGACACCACTACGAGCAGTACTTC.

CDR3 sequence (DNA): TGCGCCAGCAGCTTGGCAGGGGCCGAGCAGTACTTC. Its translation: CASSLAGAEQYF. This chain joins TRBV5-1 and TRBJ2-7, with TRBD1 as a possible D gene (6 bases). With 0 bases removed from V and 6 bases from J, the gap between germline ends came to 7 bases. The CDR3 length is 12 residues. The germline V gene has CDR1 SGHRS and CDR2 YFSETQ.

The chain couples TRBV29-1 to TRBJ2-1; perhaps TRBD1 as D (5 bases). V was cut by 6 bases and J by 4 bases, with 7 bases left in between. CDR3 length equals 11 residues. CDR1 and CDR2 from the germline V gene are SQVTM and ANQGSEA. CDR3 in amino acids: CSVRQYNEQFF. In DNA form, the CDR3 reads TGCAGCGTCCGACAGTACAATGAGCAGTTCTTC.

This clonotype was counted a few times. The chain joins TRBV6-1 to TRBJ1-5; D perhaps matches TRBD1 (6 bases). CDR1 is MNHNS and CDR2 is SASEGT in the germline V gene. Trimming left V 6 bases short and J 0 bases short, with 18 bases between. The CDR3 totals 17 residues. This chain's CDR3 is CASSRTTGQNSNQPQHF. For the CDR3, the DNA is TGTGCCAGCAGCCGCACAACCGGACAGAATAGCAATCAGCCCCAGCATTTT.

The chain has TRBV19 and TRBJ1-4; D unclear. Trimming pared 6 bases from V and 8 bases from J, leaving 13 bases between. Per germline, CDR1 LNHDA and CDR2 SQIVND (reference sequence). The CDR3 runs to 13 residues. The CDR3 sequence: CASRDLQGEKLFF. CDR3 nucleotides: TGTGCCAGTAGGGACCTCCAAGGAGAAAAACTGTTTTTT.

The chain links TRBV7-9 to TRBJ2-7; TRBD2 agrees at 7 bases. Trimming removed 5 bases from V and 6 bases from J; junction bases left unmatched: 7. The CDR3 extends over 13 amino acids. The V gene's germline CDR1 is SEHNR and CDR2 FQNEAQ (reference sequence). DNA of the CDR3: TGTGCCAGCAGCCCCCAGCGGGGAGGCGAGCAGTACTTC. As protein: CASSPQRGGEQYF.

The CDR3 nucleotides are TGTGCCAGCAAAGGGACAGCGAACACCGGGGAGCTGTTTTTT. It codes for CASKGTANTGELFF. V and J are TRBV6-2 or TRBV6-3 and TRBJ2-2; 7 bases are shared with TRBD1. Trimming removed 7 bases from V and 0 bases from J; junction bases left unmatched: 2. Germline CDR1 and CDR2: MNHEY and SVGEGT. CDR3 size: 14 residues.

This clonotype showed up just a few times. This chain links TRBV3-1 with TRBJ1-4; TRBD1 is a possible D gene (6 bases). The CDR3 has 18 amino acids. Trimming took 6 bases from V and 3 from J, leaving 23 bases between them. In germline, CDR1 is LGHDT, CDR2 YNNKEL (reference sequence). The CDR3 DNA is TGTGCCAGCAGGGACACAGGGAGGTTACGGGGAGCTAATGAAAAACTGTTTTTT. It yields the protein CASRDTGRLRGANEKLFF.

V usage is TRBV4-3 and J usage is TRBJ1-2; D gene unclear. This CDR3 has 14 residues. V was pared by 0 bases and J by 4 bases, with 9 bases between. Germline assignment: CDR1 LGHNA and CDR2 YSLEER. CDR3 bases: TGCGCCAGCAGCCAAGAAGCGTCCGTCTATGGCTACACCTTC. It yields the protein CASSQEASVYGYTF.

The V call is TRBV15, the J call TRBJ1-1, with no clear D. Looked up from germline, CDR1 is LNHNV and CDR2 is YYDKDF (reference sequence). V lost 0 bases and J lost 11, with 10 bases in between. CDR3 size: 12 residues. CDR3 bases: TGTGCCACCAGCAGAGAAAAGGGCTGGGCTTTCTTT. Its translation is CATSREKGWAFF. Using reference TRBV15 and TRBJ1-1 for the parts outside the CDR3, the full variable domain is DAMVIQNPRYQVTQFGKPVTLSCSQTLNHNVMYWYQQKSSQAPKLLFHYYDKDFNNEADTPDNFQSRRPNTSFCFLDIRSPGLGDTAMYLCATSREKGWAFFGQGTRLTVV.

V usage is TRBV27 and J usage is TRBJ2-2; tentatively, D is TRBD1 (6 bases). Trimming pared 7 bases from V and 6 bases from J, leaving 12 bases between. The CDR3 spans 13 residues. In germline, CDR1 is MNHEY, CDR2 SMNVEV (reference sequence). The CDR3 spells CASNKQGAGELFF. The DNA of the CDR3 is TGTGCCAGCAATAAACAGGGAGCCGGGGAGCTGTTTTTT.

There are a few counts of this clonotype. Germline is not matched at one junction end, which may reflect a read error. This chain uses TRBV6-5 with TRBJ1-2; D gene ambiguous. Germline values: CDR1 MNHEY, CDR2 SVGAGI. The CDR3 extends over 13 amino acids. CDR3 sequence: CAGSPAATYGYTF. The CDR3 DNA sequence: TGTGCCGGCAGCCCCGCTGCTACCTATGGCTACACCTTC.

This chain connects TRBV7-2 to TRBJ1-2; no definite D call. This CDR3 has 14 residues. Germline CDR1 reads SGHTA; CDR2 reads FQGNSA. Trimming cost V 0 bases and J 4 bases, with 9 bases left between them. For the CDR3, the DNA is TGTGCCAGCAGCTTAGCGGCAGCTCCCTATGGCTACACCTTC. Translated, it gives CASSLAAAPYGYTF.

The rearrangement links TRBV12-3 or TRBV12-4 to TRBJ1-5, with D possibly matching TRBD1 (6 bases). This CDR3 has 15 residues. V dropped 0 bases and J dropped 10 bases, with 16 bases sitting between them. The CDR3 here is CASSLAQGGGFPQHF. DNA for the CDR3: TGTGCCAGCAGTTTAGCCCAAGGAGGGGGGTTTCCCCAGCATTTT.

V and J are TRBV27 and TRBJ2-7; no firm D call. The length of the CDR3 is 15 residues. Germline lookup yields CDR1 MNHEY and CDR2 SMNVEV (reference sequence). V was pared by 0 bases and J by 0 bases, with 9 bases between. The CDR3 region is CASSLSRSSSYEQYF. The CDR3 region has the DNA TGTGCCAGCAGTTTATCGAGGAGTAGCTCCTACGAGCAGTACTTC.

This clonotype appeared a single time. The chain uses TRBV6-5 and TRBJ1-1, with D possibly matching TRBD1 (6 bases). The CDR3 totals 17 residues. Germline V gene sequence: CDR1 MNHEY, CDR2 SVGAGI. V lost 3 bases and J lost 0, with 17 bases in between. This CDR3 reads CASSYSGGLLMNTEAFF. The CDR3 DNA is TGTGCCAGCAGTTATTCCGGGGGGCTTCTTATGAACACTGAAGCTTTCTTT.